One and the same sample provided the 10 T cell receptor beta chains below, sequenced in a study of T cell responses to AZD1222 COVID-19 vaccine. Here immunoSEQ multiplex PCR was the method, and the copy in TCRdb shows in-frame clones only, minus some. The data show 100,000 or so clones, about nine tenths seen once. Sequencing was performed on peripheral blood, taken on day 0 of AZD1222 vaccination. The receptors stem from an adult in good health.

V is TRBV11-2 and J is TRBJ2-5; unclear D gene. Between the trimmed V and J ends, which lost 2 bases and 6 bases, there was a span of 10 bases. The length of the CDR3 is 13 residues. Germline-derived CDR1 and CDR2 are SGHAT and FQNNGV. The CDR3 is CASSLSDHQTQYF. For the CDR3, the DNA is TGTGCCAGCAGCTTATCTGATCACCAGACCCAGTACTTC.

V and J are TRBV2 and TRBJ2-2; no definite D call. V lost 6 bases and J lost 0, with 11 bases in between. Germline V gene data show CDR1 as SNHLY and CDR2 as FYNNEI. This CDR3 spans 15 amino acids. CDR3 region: CASRIEAANTGELFF. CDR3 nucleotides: TGTGCCAGCAGGATTGAGGCGGCGAACACCGGGGAGCTGTTTTTT.

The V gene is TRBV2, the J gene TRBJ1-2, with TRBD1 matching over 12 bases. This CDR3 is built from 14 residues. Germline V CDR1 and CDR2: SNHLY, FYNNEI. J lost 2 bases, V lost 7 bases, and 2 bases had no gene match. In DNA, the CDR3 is TGTGCCAGCACCGGGACAGGGGGCAACTATGGCTACACCTTC. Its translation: CASTGTGGNYGYTF.

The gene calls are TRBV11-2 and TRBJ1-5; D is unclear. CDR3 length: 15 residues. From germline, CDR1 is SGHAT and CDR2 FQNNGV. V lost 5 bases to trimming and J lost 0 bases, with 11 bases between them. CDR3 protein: CASSVNGDSNQPQHF. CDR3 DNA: TGTGCCAGCAGCGTAAACGGGGATAGCAATCAGCCCCAGCATTTT.

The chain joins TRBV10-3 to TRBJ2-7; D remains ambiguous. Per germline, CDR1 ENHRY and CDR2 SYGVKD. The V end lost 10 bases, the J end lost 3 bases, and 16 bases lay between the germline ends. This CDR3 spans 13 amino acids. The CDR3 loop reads CATLGRSNYEQYF. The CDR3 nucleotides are TGTGCCACTCTTGGACGGTCAAACTACGAGCAGTACTTC.

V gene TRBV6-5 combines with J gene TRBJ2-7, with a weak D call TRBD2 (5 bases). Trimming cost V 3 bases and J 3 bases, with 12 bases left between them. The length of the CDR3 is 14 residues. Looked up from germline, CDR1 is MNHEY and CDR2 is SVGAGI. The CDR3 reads CASSYEGLGYEQYF. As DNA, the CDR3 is TGTGCCAGCAGTTATGAGGGTCTTGGCTACGAGCAGTACTTC.

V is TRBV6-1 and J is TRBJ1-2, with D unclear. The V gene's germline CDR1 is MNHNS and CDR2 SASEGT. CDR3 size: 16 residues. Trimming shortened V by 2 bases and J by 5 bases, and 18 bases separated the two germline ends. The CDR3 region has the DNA TGTGCCAGCAGTGAATTGGCCATCCCCATCTTTTATGGCTACACCTTC. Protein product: CASSELAIPIFYGYTF.

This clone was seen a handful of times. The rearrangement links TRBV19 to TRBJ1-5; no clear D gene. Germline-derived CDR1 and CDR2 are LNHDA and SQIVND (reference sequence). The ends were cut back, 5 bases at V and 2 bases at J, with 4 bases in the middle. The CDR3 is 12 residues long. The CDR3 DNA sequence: TGTGCCAGTAGTTTCGGCAATCAGCCCCAGCATTTT. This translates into CASSFGNQPQHF.

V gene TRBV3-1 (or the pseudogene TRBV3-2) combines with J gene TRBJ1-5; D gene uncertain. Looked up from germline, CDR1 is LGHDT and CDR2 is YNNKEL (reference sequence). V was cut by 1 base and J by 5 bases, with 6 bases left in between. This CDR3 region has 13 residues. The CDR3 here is CASSQAFHQPQHF. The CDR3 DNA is TGTGCCAGCAGCCAAGCCTTCCATCAGCCCCAGCATTTT.

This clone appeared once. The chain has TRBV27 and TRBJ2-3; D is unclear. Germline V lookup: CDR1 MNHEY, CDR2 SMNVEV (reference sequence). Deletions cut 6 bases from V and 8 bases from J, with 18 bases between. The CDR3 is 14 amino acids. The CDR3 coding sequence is TGTGCCAGCAGGGCACCGAGCGCAACCGGTACGCAGTATTTT. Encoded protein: CASRAPSATGTQYF.